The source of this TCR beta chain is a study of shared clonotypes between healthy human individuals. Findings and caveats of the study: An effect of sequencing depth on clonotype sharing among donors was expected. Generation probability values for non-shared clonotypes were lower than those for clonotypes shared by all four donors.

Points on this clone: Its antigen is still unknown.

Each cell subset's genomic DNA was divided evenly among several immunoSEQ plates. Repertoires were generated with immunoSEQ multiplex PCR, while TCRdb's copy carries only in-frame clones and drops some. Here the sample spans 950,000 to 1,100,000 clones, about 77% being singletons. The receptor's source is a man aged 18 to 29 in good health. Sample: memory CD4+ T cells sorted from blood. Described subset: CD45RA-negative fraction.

The CDR3 is CASSQEGRTSGTSTDTQYF. The CDR3 DNA follows: TGCGCCAGCAGCCAAGAGGGTAGGACTAGCGGGACTTCTACAGATACGCAGTATTTT. The rearrangement links TRBV4-1 to TRBJ2-3, with 12 bases aligning to TRBD2. This CDR3 contains 19 residues. After removal of 0 bases from V and 3 bases from J, the junction contained 10 bases not matched to a gene. Germline V gene sequence: CDR1 MGHRA, CDR2 YSYEKL.